Shown below are 21 T cell receptor beta chains from a single sample sequenced in a study of T cell responses to AZD1222 COVID-19 vaccine. The assay was immunoSEQ multiplex PCR, and TCRdb's table has in-frame clones only and misses some. The table lists approximately 150,000 clones, approximately 91% of them singletons, with approximately 1.9% in the top ten. The sample here was peripheral blood, taken on day 0 of AZD1222 vaccination. These receptors were taken from an adult in good health.

This clone appeared once. The chain uses TRBV19 and TRBJ1-4; 8 bases fit TRBD1. The V and J ends lost 5 bases and 3 bases, in that order; junction bases with no gene match: 5. The CDR3 length is 15 residues. The germline V gene has CDR1 LNHDA and CDR2 SQIVND (reference sequence). The CDR3 sequence is CASSRGQGPNEKLFF. DNA for the CDR3: TGTGCCAGTAGTCGTGGACAGGGCCCTAATGAAAAACTGTTTTTT.

This clone was seen a few times. The chain joins TRBV3-1 (or the pseudogene TRBV3-2) to TRBJ2-2; D is ambiguous. The V gene's germline CDR1 is LGHDT and CDR2 YNNKEL (reference sequence). V was shortened by 7 bases and J by 4 bases, with 4 bases between the two germline ends. This CDR3 region has 11 residues. The CDR3 DNA sequence: TGTGCCAGCAAGGCCACCGGGGAGCTGTTTTTT. Amino acid sequence: CASKATGELFF.

V and J are TRBV30 and TRBJ1-4; D may be TRBD1 (6 bases). Germline V lookup: CDR1 GTSNPN, CDR2 SVGIG (reference sequence). Trimming cost V 3 bases and J 8 bases, with 10 bases left between them. CDR3 length equals 12 residues. CDR3 amino acids: CAWSRGREKLFF. The CDR3 coding sequence is TGTGCCTGGAGCAGGGGTCGGGAAAAACTGTTTTTT.

The chain joins TRBV19 to TRBJ2-3; TRBD2 matches at 12 bases. Germline CDR1 is LNHDA and CDR2 is SQIVND (reference sequence). V was pared by 10 bases and J by 4 bases, with 9 bases of the junction left unmatched. CDR3 length: 15 amino acids. The CDR3: CATQTSGSIADTQYF. The CDR3 DNA reads TGTGCCACTCAGACTAGCGGGAGTATCGCAGATACGCAGTATTTT.

The chain uses TRBV3-1 (or the pseudogene TRBV3-2) and TRBJ1-6; 7 nucleotides line up with TRBD1. V gave up 3 bases and J gave up 10 bases; unmatched junction bases: 9. Germline V gene data show CDR1 as LGHDT and CDR2 as YNNKEL (reference sequence). The CDR3 length is 15 residues. The CDR3 DNA is TGTGCCAGCAGCCAGGCCGGAGGGGGCGAGTCACCCCTCCACTTT. It specifies CASSQAGGGESPLHF.

The V gene is TRBV16, the J gene TRBJ1-1; D call uncertain. The V end was cut by 0 bases, the J end by 3 bases, with 11 bases between. Per the germline V gene, CDR1 is KGHSY and CDR2 is FQNENV. This CDR3 comprises 15 residues. The CDR3 sequence is CASSQSQVGYTEAFF. CDR3 nucleotides: TGTGCCAGCAGCCAATCTCAAGTGGGTTACACTGAAGCTTTCTTT.

The chain employs TRBV5-4 and TRBJ2-3; D remains unclear. The CDR3 consists of 15 residues. V lost 0 bases and J lost 2, with 10 bases in between. Germline V gives CDR1 SGHNT, CDR2 YYREEE (reference sequence). This CDR3 is CASSLDYRNTDTQYF. The CDR3 bases are TGTGCCAGCAGCTTGGATTATCGGAACACAGATACGCAGTATTTT.

This chain joins TRBV19 and TRBJ1-2; TRBD1 is a possible D gene (5 bases). Trimming stripped 7 bases from V and 3 bases from J, with 15 bases between. This CDR3 comprises 14 residues. The V gene's germline CDR1 is LNHDA and CDR2 SQIVND (reference sequence). The CDR3 sequence: CASTTIGTDYGYTF. In DNA, the CDR3 is TGTGCCAGTACCACAATAGGGACCGACTATGGCTACACCTTC.

The J gene is TRBJ2-7, the V gene TRBV5-4; a weak D match, TRBD1 (6 bases). The CDR3 has 13 residues. V dropped 1 base and J dropped 3 bases, with 8 bases sitting between them. Germline CDR1 is SGHNT and CDR2 is YYREEE (reference sequence). The CDR3 is CASSLTGFYEQYF. The DNA of the CDR3 is TGTGCCAGCAGCTTGACAGGGTTCTACGAGCAGTACTTC.

The chain combines TRBV18 with TRBJ2-1, with 9 bases lining up with TRBD1. Germline lookup yields CDR1 KGHSH and CDR2 LQKENI. The ends lost 4 bases at V and 9 bases at J; junction bases unmatched: 4. The CDR3 runs 13 residues. The CDR3 protein is CASSQQGATEQFF. In DNA form, the CDR3 reads TGTGCCAGCTCACAACAGGGGGCGACTGAGCAGTTCTTC.

V and J are TRBV5-4 and TRBJ1-4; 7 bases fit TRBD1. CDR1 is SGHNT, CDR2 YYREEE, per germline (reference sequence). CDR3 length: 16 residues. J lost 0 bases, V lost 0 bases, and 2 bases had no gene match. The CDR3 region has the DNA TGTGCCAGCAGCTTGGGGGGACAGACAACTAATGAAAAACTGTTTTTT. Its translation is CASSLGGQTTNEKLFF. The full variable domain, rest sourced from reference TRBV5-4 and TRBJ1-4, is ETGVTQSPTHLIKTRGQQVTLRCSSQSGHNTVSWYQQALGQGPQFIFQYYREEENGRGNFPPRFSGLQFPNYSSELNVNALELDDSALYLCASSLGGQTTNEKLFFGSGTQLSVL.

As DNA, the CDR3 is TGTGCCAGCAGTCCAGACGCGTTTGCAGGAAACACCATATATTTT. It specifies CASSPDAFAGNTIYF. V is TRBV7-2 and J is TRBJ1-3; no definite D call. Germline CDR1 and CDR2: SGHTA and FQGNSA. Trimming removed 6 bases from V and 4 bases from J, with 16 bases in between. CDR3 size: 15 residues.

This rearrangement joins TRBV4-3 to TRBJ1-2; 10 bases are shared with TRBD1. With V trimmed by 3 bases and J by 7 bases, 17 bases remained unmatched. This CDR3 is 18 amino acids long. Germline-derived CDR1 and CDR2 are LGHNA and YSLEER. In DNA, the CDR3 is TGCGCCAGCAGCCAGTTTATTTCCGGGACAGGGGACGGTAGTGGCTACACCTTC. Its protein is CASSQFISGTGDGSGYTF.

The chain joins TRBV24-1 to TRBJ2-7; 13 nucleotides agree with TRBD2. The CDR3 length is 16 residues. In germline, CDR1 is KGHDR, CDR2 SFDVKD. V dropped 0 bases and J dropped 5; count of bases not matched to a gene: 3. The CDR3: CATSDLGLAGVHEQYF. The CDR3 DNA sequence: TGTGCCACCAGTGATTTGGGACTAGCGGGAGTCCACGAGCAGTACTTC.

The rearrangement uses TRBV27 and TRBJ2-1; D might be TRBD1 (5 bases). Trimming took 4 bases from V and 4 from J, leaving 8 bases between them. The germline V gene has CDR1 MNHEY and CDR2 SMNVEV (reference sequence). The CDR3 length is 13 residues. CDR3 in amino acids: CASSWRQYNEQFF. CDR3 bases: TGTGCCAGCAGTTGGCGACAGTACAATGAGCAGTTCTTC.

This clone was observed once. The chain has TRBV27 and TRBJ1-2; no definite D call. The CDR3 consists of 14 residues. V was shortened by 5 bases and J by 2 bases, with 12 bases between the two germline ends. CDR1 MNHEY and CDR2 SMNVEV come from the germline V gene (reference sequence). DNA of the CDR3: TGTGCCAGCAGTAAGGGCAGGATGAACTATGGCTACACCTTC. Encoded protein: CASSKGRMNYGYTF.

This clone has just one count. V usage is TRBV7-2 and J usage is TRBJ2-2, with 8 positions matching TRBD1. V was pared by 5 bases and J by 7 bases, with 9 bases of the junction left unmatched. In germline, CDR1 is SGHTA, CDR2 FQGNSA. The CDR3 runs to 15 residues. CDR3 loop: CASSAFRGLGGELFF. The CDR3 DNA sequence: TGTGCCAGCAGCGCCTTCAGGGGGCTCGGCGGGGAGCTGTTTTTT.

The V gene is TRBV6-6, the J gene TRBJ1-5; no definite D call. Trimming pared 3 bases from V and 4 bases from J, leaving 7 bases between. Germline CDR1 MNHNY, CDR2 SVGAGI (reference sequence). CDR3 length equals 13 residues. The CDR3 is CASSYGTNQPQHF. Written as DNA, the CDR3 is TGTGCCAGCAGTTATGGTACGAATCAGCCCCAGCATTTT.

This chain connects TRBV5-6 to TRBJ1-2, with a tentative D call TRBD1 (5 bases). Trimming stripped 1 base from V and 2 bases from J, with 9 bases between. The V gene's germline CDR1 is SGHDT and CDR2 YYEEEE. The CDR3 covers 14 residues. The CDR3 spells CASSLRAGNYGYTF. CDR3 bases: TGTGCCAGCAGCTTGAGGGCAGGGAACTATGGCTACACCTTC.

CDR3 sequence: CASSRGTVGTGELFF. CDR3 nucleotides: TGCGCCAGCAGCCGGGGGACAGTGGGCACCGGGGAGCTGTTTTTT. The chain joins TRBV4-3 to TRBJ2-2; 7 bases agree with TRBD1. V lost 4 bases and J lost 4; bases outside the gene matches: 6. Per the germline V gene, CDR1 is LGHNA and CDR2 is YSLEER. The CDR3 contains 15 residues.

The V call is TRBV19, the J call TRBJ1-1, with D uncertain. Germline values: CDR1 LNHDA, CDR2 SQIVND (reference sequence). This CDR3 spans 14 amino acids. V dropped 7 bases and J dropped 5 bases, with 17 bases sitting between them. The CDR3 region is CASTSSLWDTEAFF. In DNA, the CDR3 is TGTGCCAGTACCTCCTCGCTCTGGGATACTGAAGCTTTCTTT.